What follows are 30 T cell receptor beta chains derived from one specimen sequenced in a study of T cells in Graves' hyperthyroidism and ophthalmopathy. RNA transcripts gave rise to amplified TCR beta CDR3 regions. With the HTBI primer set, the TCR CDR3 went through a first round of RT-PCR. TCRdb re-called the multiplex PCR reads with MiXCR, one entry per CDR3 protein. The sample records roughly 500,000 distinct CDR3 sequences, roughly 23% being singletons. Sequences were obtained from blood. These receptors all stem from a woman in her 70s with Graves' ophthalmopathy.

This chain connects TRBV18 to TRBJ2-3; tentatively, D is TRBD2 (5 bases). Germline CDR1 reads KGHSH; CDR2 reads LQKENI. Trimming removed 2 bases from V and 1 base from J, with 7 bases in between. The CDR3 length is 14 residues. The CDR3 region is CASSPNSGTDTQYF. The CDR3 coding sequence is TGTGCCAGCTCACCAAATAGCGGCACAGATACGCAGTATTTT.

This clonotype was counted at least ten times. V usage is TRBV3-1 and J usage is TRBJ1-1; a weak D match, TRBD1 (6 bases). Trimming pared 8 bases from V and 1 base from J, leaving 17 bases between. The CDR3 consists of 15 residues. Per germline, CDR1 LGHDT and CDR2 YNNKEL (reference sequence). The CDR3 region has the DNA TGTGCCAGCCGATCCGGGACAACGGGGAACACTGAAGCTTTCTTT. It codes for CASRSGTTGNTEAFF.

This clonotype showed up just a few times. This chain connects TRBV20-1 to TRBJ2-2; D gene ambiguous. Germline V CDR1 and CDR2: DFQATT, SNEGSKA (reference sequence). This CDR3 is 13 amino acids long. V gave up 4 bases and J gave up 6 bases, with 12 bases separating them. CDR3 in DNA: TGCAGTGCTAACCAGCTAGTTCCCGGGGAGCTGTTTTTT. Translation gives CSANQLVPGELFF.

The V call is TRBV9, the J call TRBJ2-4, with D uncertain. The CDR3 totals 12 residues. Trimming pared 0 bases from V and 9 bases from J, leaving 7 bases between. Germline CDR1 SGDLS, CDR2 YYNGEE. The CDR3 sequence is CASSVGIGIQYF. CDR3 sequence (DNA): TGTGCCAGCAGCGTAGGGATTGGCATTCAGTACTTC.

With regard to this clonotype: Relative to the germline gene, one junction end is altered; a read error may explain this. The chain combines TRBV4-1 with TRBJ2-3; D is unclear. This CDR3 contains 15 residues. The germline CDR1 and CDR2 sequences are MGHRA and YSYEKL. This CDR3 reads CASSQVSTRTDTQCF. DNA for the CDR3: TGCGCCAGCAGCCAAGTGTCGACCCGCACAGATACGCAGTGTTTT.

At least ten counts were recorded for this clonotype. The gene calls are TRBV6-1 and TRBJ2-4; 8 bases fit TRBD1. V was pared by 1 base and J by 9 bases, with 8 bases of the junction left unmatched. The CDR3 is made up of 15 amino acids. The germline gives CDR1 MNHNS, CDR2 SASEGT. The CDR3, as DNA: TGTGCCAGCAGTGAAGGGTCAGGGGGCAGGGGCATTCAGTACTTC. It codes for CASSEGSGGRGIQYF.

The chain uses TRBV7-2 and TRBJ2-7; no definite D call. The CDR3 loop spans 14 amino acids. CDR1 is SGHTA, CDR2 FQGNSA, per germline. Trimming took off 5 bases at V and 4 bases at J, with 15 bases between the two ends. The CDR3 spells CASSPGSSIYEQYF. In DNA, the CDR3 is TGTGCCAGCAGCCCCGGGTCATCAATATACGAGCAGTACTTC. Full variable domain (rest looked up from reference TRBV7-2 and TRBJ2-7): GAGVSQSPSNKVTEKGKDVELRCDPISGHTALYWYRQSLGQGLEFLIYFQGNSAPDKSGLPSDRFSAERTGGSVSTLTIQRTQQEDSAVYLCASSPGSSIYEQYFGPGTRLTVT.

Only a few counts were recorded for this clonotype. The rearrangement links TRBV6-1 to TRBJ1-5; 8 nucleotides agree with TRBD1. Per germline, CDR1 MNHNS and CDR2 SASEGT. Germline trimming cut 7 bases from V and 7 bases from J; bases unmatched to any gene: 6. CDR3 size: 13 residues. The CDR3 DNA is TGTGCCAGCACTGACAGGGGATTACAGCCCCAGCATTTT. Translated, it gives CASTDRGLQPQHF.

This clonotype was observed a handful of times. This chain uses TRBV2 with TRBJ2-7; the D gene is possibly TRBD2 (6 bases). This CDR3 is built from 15 residues. V was pared by 7 bases and J by 4 bases, with 20 bases between. In germline, CDR1 is SNHLY, CDR2 FYNNEI. The DNA of the CDR3 is TGTGCCAGCATTCCCGGGGCCTGGGGGGATTACGAGCAGTACTTC. Residues: CASIPGAWGDYEQYF.

This sequence joins TRBV11-3 and TRBJ1-6; D call uncertain. There are 13 residues in the CDR3. V shed 3 bases and J shed 9 bases, with 9 bases lying between them. Germline CDR1 and CDR2: SGHNT and YENEEA. CDR3 nucleotides: TGTGCCAGCAGCTTGAAAATAGGTTCACCCCTCCACTTT. This gives the protein CASSLKIGSPLHF.

The V and J genes are TRBV4-1 and TRBJ2-7, with D tentatively TRBD2 (5 bases). Germline V gives CDR1 MGHRA, CDR2 YSYEKL. This CDR3 comprises 13 residues. The germline V and J ends were trimmed by 2 bases and 5 bases, with 10 bases remaining between them. The CDR3 reads CASSQFLADEQYF. CDR3 bases: TGCGCCAGCAGCCAATTCCTAGCAGACGAGCAGTACTTC.

This clonotype has just a few counts. The CDR3 bases are TGCAGCGTTGTCTCAGGGACTGGAAACACCATATATTTT. Amino acids: CSVVSGTGNTIYF. The chain has TRBV29-1 and TRBJ1-3, with D possibly TRBD1 on 5 matching bases. The CDR3 is 13 residues long. V was cut by 4 bases and J by 2 bases, with 9 bases left in between. The V gene's germline CDR1 is SQVTM and CDR2 ANQGSEA.

A few counts support this clonotype. The V call is TRBV7-2, the J call TRBJ2-4; tentatively, D is TRBD2 (6 bases). CDR1 is SGHTA, CDR2 FQGNSA, per germline. Trimming shortened V by 5 bases and J by 2 bases, and 7 bases separated the two germline ends. The CDR3 consists of 13 residues. DNA for the CDR3: TGTGCCAGCAGCCGGGACTCCAAAAACATTCAGTACTTC. Translation: CASSRDSKNIQYF.

The chain couples TRBV6-1 to TRBJ2-1; 14 bases align to TRBD2. The germline CDR1 and CDR2 sequences are MNHNS and SASEGT. The CDR3 loop spans 15 amino acids. V lost 8 bases, J lost 7 bases, and 7 bases stayed unmatched. The CDR3 coding sequence is TGTGCCAGCTCAAAAGGACTAGCGGGAGGAAATGAGCAGTTCTTC. Translated: CASSKGLAGGNEQFF.

The table lists this clonotype with a few counts. This chain links TRBV6-2 or TRBV6-3 with TRBJ2-1; D perhaps matches TRBD2 (6 bases). CDR3 length: 12 residues. CDR1 is MNHEY, CDR2 SVGEGT, per germline. V lost 8 bases and J lost 8, with 13 bases in between. The CDR3 reads CASGRTGDEQFF. DNA of the CDR3: TGTGCCAGCGGGAGGACTGGCGATGAGCAGTTCTTC.

This clonotype was seen at least ten times. The chain couples TRBV28 to TRBJ1-1; perhaps TRBD1 as D (6 bases). Germline V gives CDR1 MDHEN, CDR2 SYDVKM. The CDR3 totals 16 residues. V lost 5 bases, J lost 5 bases, and 21 bases lay in between. CDR3 in amino acids: CASSTPLGGGWTEAFF. In DNA, the CDR3 is TGTGCCAGCAGTACCCCTCTGGGGGGCGGATGGACTGAAGCTTTCTTT. Full variable domain (outside the CDR3, taken from reference TRBV28 and TRBJ1-1): DVKVTQSSRYLVKRTGEKVFLECVQDMDHENMFWYRQDPGLGLRLIYFSYDVKMKEKGDIPEGYSVSREKKERFSLILESASTNQTSMYLCASSTPLGGGWTEAFFGQGTRLTVV.

The genes are TRBV7-2 and TRBJ1-3, with 7 bases lining up with TRBD1. V dropped 5 bases and J dropped 2; count of bases not matched to a gene: 0. The length of the CDR3 is 13 residues. Germline V gene lookup returns CDR1 SGHTA and CDR2 FQGNSA. The CDR3 sequence: CASSTGAGNTIYF. CDR3 in DNA: TGTGCCAGCAGCACAGGGGCTGGAAACACCATATATTTT.

The rearrangement links TRBV12-3 or TRBV12-4 to TRBJ1-1; D might be TRBD1 (6 bases). The length of the CDR3 is 15 residues. Trimming cost V 6 bases and J 4 bases, with 18 bases left between them. The DNA of the CDR3 is TGTGCCAGCAGCTCAAGGACAGAGGGATCCACTGAAGCTTTCTTT. Translation gives CASSSRTEGSTEAFF.

The chain has TRBV4-1 and TRBJ2-7, with a tentative D call TRBD2 (6 bases). The CDR3 consists of 14 residues. Trimming cost V 5 bases and J 6 bases, with 17 bases left between them. Germline assignment: CDR1 MGHRA and CDR2 YSYEKL. CDR3 amino acids: CASSGRDFVAEQYF. Written as DNA, the CDR3 is TGCGCCAGCAGCGGCCGGGACTTTGTGGCCGAGCAGTACTTC.

This clonotype has more than one count but fewer than ten. The V call is TRBV4-3, the J call TRBJ2-5; 9 bases agree with TRBD2. With 2 bases clipped from V and 2 bases from J, the junction kept 3 bases outside the gene matches. The CDR3 totals 15 residues. Germline CDR1 and CDR2: LGHNA and YSLEER. The CDR3 reads CASSQWLAGQETQYF. CDR3 sequence (DNA): TGCGCCAGCAGCCAATGGCTAGCGGGGCAAGAGACCCAGTACTTC.

This CDR3 reads CASNPTSGRVPGELFF. In nucleotides, the CDR3 is TGTGCCAGTAACCCCACTAGCGGGAGAGTGCCCGGGGAGCTGTTTTTT. The V gene is TRBV19, the J gene TRBJ2-2, with 11 bases identical to TRBD2. This CDR3 contains 16 residues. Trimming cost V 7 bases and J 6 bases; bases outside gene matches: 10. Germline CDR1 LNHDA, CDR2 SQIVND (reference sequence). The full variable domain, in which reference TRBV19 and TRBJ2-2 provide the parts outside the CDR3, is DGGITQSPKYLFRKEGQNVTLSCEQNLNHDAMYWYRQDPGQGLRLIYYSQIVNDFQKGDIAEGYSVSREKKESFPLTVTSAQKNPTAFYLCASNPTSGRVPGELFFGEGSRLTVL.

This clonotype came up a few times. The chain has TRBV30 and TRBJ2-5, with TRBD1 identical over 7 bases. The CDR3 is 15 amino acids. With 5 bases clipped from V and 3 bases from J, the junction kept 12 bases outside the gene matches. Germline V CDR1 and CDR2: GTSNPN, SVGIG (reference sequence). Here the CDR3 DNA reads TGTGCCTGGGGACGACCCGGCCAGGGGGAAGAGACCCAGTACTTC. Protein product: CAWGRPGQGEETQYF.

This sequence joins TRBV5-1 and TRBJ1-5, with D hard to call. Germline V gene sequence: CDR1 SGHRS, CDR2 YFSETQ. This CDR3 has 15 amino acids. V was trimmed by 4 bases and J by 4 bases, leaving 15 bases between them. As DNA, the CDR3 is TGCGCCAGCAGCCCTACCATAGGAGGGAATCAGCCCCAGCATTTT. Protein product: CASSPTIGGNQPQHF.

In its sample, this clonotype was seen many times. The genes are TRBV7-2 and TRBJ1-6; 7 bases agree with TRBD1. The ends lost 5 bases at V and 4 bases at J; junction bases unmatched: 5. This CDR3 spans 15 amino acids. Germline V gene sequence: CDR1 SGHTA, CDR2 FQGNSA. CDR3 amino acids: CASSDGQAYNSPLHF. CDR3 nucleotide sequence: TGTGCCAGCAGCGATGGACAGGCTTATAATTCACCCCTCCACTTT.

The sample holds a few counts of this clonotype. This chain links TRBV28 with TRBJ1-2; 8 bases are a match to TRBD1. The J segment lost 4 bases and the V segment lost 2 bases, leaving 6 bases of the junction unmatched. This CDR3 has 15 amino acids. The germline CDR1 and CDR2 sequences are MDHEN and SYDVKM. CDR3 sequence reads: CASSLNPGQVYGYTF. The CDR3 nucleotides are TGTGCCAGCAGTTTAAATCCGGGACAGGTCTATGGCTACACCTTC.

The sample holds one count of this clonotype. Since a much larger clone is just one base distant, this may be a read error. The V and J genes are TRBV28 and TRBJ2-5, with 9 bases identical to TRBD1. CDR1 MDHEN and CDR2 SYDVKM come from the germline V gene. There are 14 residues in the CDR3. DNA for the CDR3: TGTGCCAGCAGTTCCGGGACAGGGTACGAGACCCGGTACTTC. This codes for CASSSGTGYETRYF.

The rearrangement links TRBV27 to TRBJ2-7; TRBD2 matches at 9 bases. The V gene end was trimmed by 5 bases and the J gene end by 2 bases; junction bases not matched to a gene: 7. Germline CDR1 MNHEY, CDR2 SMNVEV (reference sequence). The CDR3 is 15 amino acids. The CDR3 loop is CASSLETSGAYEQYF. In nucleotides, the CDR3 is TGTGCCAGCAGTCTAGAGACTAGCGGAGCCTACGAGCAGTACTTC.

The CDR3 nucleotides read TGTGCCAGCAGCGCATCTTCCATTCAGTACTTC. Translating it yields CASSASSIQYF. The rearrangement links TRBV25-1 to TRBJ2-4; D unresolved. The germline V gene encodes CDR1 MGHDK and CDR2 SYGVNS. The CDR3 length is 11 residues. The V end lost 6 bases, the J end lost 9 bases, and 9 bases lay between the germline ends.

The CDR3 DNA is TGCGCCAGCAGCATACAGGGGGCCTGGGATGGTGGCTACACCTTC. It is translated as CASSIQGAWDGGYTF. The gene calls are TRBV5-1 and TRBJ1-2; 9 positions match TRBD1. Germline-derived CDR1 and CDR2 are SGHRS and YFSETQ. The CDR3 sequence is 15 residues long. V was pared by 4 bases and J by 7 bases, with 11 bases of the junction left unmatched.

The chain combines TRBV27 with TRBJ2-7; D unresolved. Trimming stripped 5 bases from V and 2 bases from J, with 22 bases between. CDR3 size: 17 residues. The germline V gene has CDR1 MNHEY and CDR2 SMNVEV (reference sequence). CDR3 DNA: TGTGCCAGCAGTGCCTCCTCGACAAATATCATCACCTACGAGCAGTACTTC. It translates to CASSASSTNIITYEQYF.